The 8 T cell receptor beta chains reported below all come from one sample, sequenced in a study of control samples from healthy donors and cancer patients. Sequenced by immunoSEQ multiplex PCR; TCRdb stores in-frame clones only, minus some. The table shows about 92,000 clones, with roughly 78% occurring only once. Sample: blood. These receptors were taken from a woman aged 55 to 70 in good health.

The chain carries TRBV28 and TRBJ1-1; D perhaps matches TRBD1 (6 bases). Per germline, CDR1 MDHEN and CDR2 SYDVKM. The CDR3 is made up of 14 amino acids. The V end was cut by 8 bases, the J end by 0 bases, with 13 bases between. The CDR3 DNA follows: TGTGCCAGCGCTTTGGGGGGCATGAACACTGAAGCTTTCTTT. Its protein is CASALGGMNTEAFF. The full variable domain, with the rest looked up from reference TRBV28 and TRBJ1-1, is DVKVTQSSRYLVKRTGEKVFLECVQDMDHENMFWYRQDPGLGLRLIYFSYDVKMKEKGDIPEGYSVSREKKERFSLILESASTNQTSMYLCASALGGMNTEAFFGQGTRLTVV.

This rearrangement joins TRBV10-2 to TRBJ2-3; a weak D match, TRBD2 (10 bases). Germline values: CDR1 WSHSY, CDR2 SAAADI. The germline V and J ends were trimmed by 6 bases and 5 bases, with 30 bases remaining between them. This CDR3 has 19 amino acids. DNA of the CDR3: TGCGCCAGCAGAGAGACAGGGGGATACAGCGGGGGGGCGGTAGATACGCAGTATTTT. This gives the protein CASRETGGYSGGAVDTQYF.

This chain uses TRBV27 with TRBJ2-1, with D hard to call. V lost 4 bases and J lost 6, with 16 bases in between. CDR3 length equals 15 residues. Germline lookup yields CDR1 MNHEY and CDR2 SMNVEV (reference sequence). The CDR3: CASSSRSTKANEQFF. CDR3 DNA sequence: TGTGCCAGCAGTTCCCGTTCCACAAAGGCCAATGAGCAGTTCTTC.

CDR3 bases: TGTGCCAGCAGCCGGAGGGACAGGGGGGCCTACAATGAGCAGTTCTTC. Protein: CASSRRDRGAYNEQFF. V usage is TRBV13 and J usage is TRBJ2-1, with TRBD1 identical over 11 bases. Trimming took 5 bases from V and 2 from J; bases not matched to a gene: 5. Germline CDR1 is PRHDT and CDR2 is FYEKMQ (reference sequence). CDR3 length: 16 residues.

The chain combines TRBV6-4 with TRBJ2-2; 8 nucleotides agree with TRBD1. Germline loops: CDR1 MRHNA, CDR2 SNTAGT. This CDR3 spans 15 amino acids. J was trimmed by 2 bases and V by 6 bases; bases with no gene match: 5. The CDR3 spells CASSLTGANTGELFF. DNA for the CDR3: TGTGCCAGCAGCCTGACAGGGGCCAACACCGGGGAGCTGTTTTTT.

This clone was seen only a few times. The chain combines TRBV18 with TRBJ2-1, with TRBD2 matching over 10 bases. There are 17 residues in the CDR3. Per the germline V gene, CDR1 is KGHSH and CDR2 is LQKENI. After removal of 0 bases from V and 2 bases from J, the junction contained 4 bases not matched to a gene. The CDR3 loop reads CASSPPLSGRAYNEQFF. The CDR3 region has the DNA TGTGCCAGCTCACCACCGTTGAGCGGGAGGGCCTACAATGAGCAGTTCTTC.

The genes are TRBV7-9 and TRBJ2-7; the D is unclear. The ends were cut back, 1 base at V and 6 bases at J, with 7 bases in the middle. Germline values: CDR1 SEHNR, CDR2 FQNEAQ (reference sequence). This CDR3 region has 12 residues. The CDR3 DNA reads as TGTGCCAGCAGCTTAGTTACGAGCGAGCAGTACTTC. The encoded protein is CASSLVTSEQYF. The full variable domain, in which reference TRBV7-9 and TRBJ2-7 provide the parts outside the CDR3, is DTGVSQNPRHKITKRGQNVTFRCDPISEHNRLYWYRQTLGQGPEFLTYFQNEAQLEKSRLLSDRFSAERPKGSFSTLEIQRTEQGDSAMYLCASSLVTSEQYFGPGTRLTVT.

CDR3 nucleotides: TGTGCCAGCAGCTCTAAACCTACCAGCGGGAGTAACACCGGGGAGCTGTTTTTT. Translated: CASSSKPTSGSNTGELFF. The chain joins TRBV7-6 to TRBJ2-2, with 8 bases matching TRBD2. The CDR3 is 18 amino acids. J was trimmed by 2 bases and V by 4 bases; bases with no gene match: 12. Germline CDR1 is SGHVS and CDR2 is FNYEAQ.